The 30 T cell receptor beta chains given below trace back to one sample, sequenced in a study of identical twins. MiXCR, run by TCRdb on the 5' RACE reads, gives a single entry per CDR3 protein. The data hold roughly 490,000 distinct CDR3 sequences, with around an eighth observed a single time. These same records also appear under a second study, on yellow fever vaccine responses in identical twins.

Input material: CD4+ T cells sorted from blood. These receptors came from a woman aged 18 to 35 in good health.

The J gene is TRBJ2-1, the V gene TRBV12-3 or TRBV12-4; 9 bases fit TRBD1. The CDR3 is 19 amino acids. Unmatched junction bases numbered 25, after V lost 11 bases and J lost 5 bases. The CDR3 here is CAFSLLDRGSRVNDNEQFF. The CDR3, as DNA: TGTGCCTTCAGTTTGCTAGACAGGGGGAGCCGGGTAAACGACAATGAGCAGTTCTTC.

A few counts support this clonotype. The J gene is TRBJ2-3, the V gene TRBV5-5, with 7 bases matching TRBD2. Germline assignment: CDR1 SGHKS and CDR2 YYEKEE (reference sequence). Trimming at V came to 3 bases and at J to 10 bases, leaving 8 bases not matched to a gene. The CDR3 covers 13 residues. The DNA of the CDR3 is TGTGCCAGCAGCTCCACCGGGGCGGGGGCGCAGTATTTT. It yields the protein CASSSTGAGAQYF.

This chain uses TRBV28 with TRBJ2-5; possibly TRBD2 for D (6 bases). V shed 5 bases and J shed 4 bases, with 14 bases lying between them. The germline V gene encodes CDR1 MDHEN and CDR2 SYDVKM. The CDR3 has 14 residues. CDR3 nucleotide sequence: TGTGCCAGCAGTAACTTCGGGAGAGGAGAGACCCAGTACTTC. Translation gives CASSNFGRGETQYF.

V is TRBV9 and J is TRBJ2-2; D call uncertain. Per the germline V gene, CDR1 is SGDLS and CDR2 is YYNGEE. The CDR3 is made up of 15 amino acids. V was clipped by 3 bases and J by 0 bases, with 9 bases between them. CDR3 in DNA: TGTGCCAGCAGCGAACAACCTGCGAACACCGGGGAGCTGTTTTTT. Protein: CASSEQPANTGELFF. Supplemented by reference TRBV9 and TRBJ2-2, the full variable domain reads DSGVTQTPKHLITATGQRVTLRCSPRSGDLSVYWYQQSLDQGLQFLIQYYNGEERAKGNILERFSAQQFPDLHSELNLSSLELGDSALYFCASSEQPANTGELFFGEGSRLTVL.

The table lists this clonotype with many counts. J is TRBJ2-1 and V is TRBV5-1, with 8 bases aligning to TRBD1. The CDR3 covers 16 residues. V lost 3 bases to trimming and J lost 1 base; unmatched junction nucleotides: 6. CDR1 SGHRS and CDR2 YFSETQ come from the germline V gene. CDR3 DNA: TGCGCCAGCAGCTACCATGGACAGGGATCCTACAATGAGCAGTTCTTC. This codes for CASSYHGQGSYNEQFF.

The CDR3 region has the DNA TGTGCCACCGGTAGCCTAGGGACTGGCACAGATACGCAGTATTTT. It encodes CATGSLGTGTDTQYF. The chain couples TRBV24-1 to TRBJ2-3, with a weak D call TRBD2 (6 bases). CDR3 length: 15 amino acids. CDR1 is KGHDR, CDR2 SFDVKD, per germline. V was trimmed by 9 bases and J by 1 base, leaving 16 bases between them.

This clonotype showed up just a few times. The chain couples TRBV14 to TRBJ2-2; D is possibly TRBD2 (6 bases). The CDR3 contains 17 residues. The germline V gene encodes CDR1 SGHDN and CDR2 FVKESK. The germline V and J ends were trimmed by 0 bases and 4 bases, with 15 bases remaining between them. The CDR3 region has the DNA TGTGCCAGCAGCCAAGATCTTGGAGGGGCGGCCACCGGGGAGCTGTTTTTT. It translates to CASSQDLGGAATGELFF.

The V and J genes are TRBV19 and TRBJ2-7; TRBD2 agrees at 11 bases. J was trimmed by 9 bases and V by 4 bases; bases with no gene match: 11. In germline, CDR1 is LNHDA, CDR2 SQIVND (reference sequence). The CDR3 spans 15 residues. CDR3 protein: CASSTSGTSGVGQYF. The DNA for the CDR3 is TGTGCCAGTAGTACGTCCGGGACTAGCGGTGTTGGGCAGTACTTC.

The V call is TRBV5-1, the J call TRBJ2-7; 7 positions match TRBD1. The CDR3 totals 15 residues. Per the germline V gene, CDR1 is SGHRS and CDR2 is YFSETQ. J was trimmed by 3 bases and V by 3 bases; bases with no gene match: 9. The CDR3 reads CASSSYGTAFYEQYF. CDR3 nucleotide sequence: TGCGCCAGCAGCTCGTACGGGACAGCGTTCTACGAGCAGTACTTC.

This clonotype was observed at least ten times. This rearrangement joins TRBV5-6 to TRBJ1-5; unclear D gene. Trimming stripped 0 bases from V and 3 bases from J, with 10 bases between. This CDR3 has 15 amino acids. The germline V gene has CDR1 SGHDT and CDR2 YYEEEE. CDR3 protein: CASSLGWRTNQPQHF. For the CDR3, the DNA is TGTGCCAGCAGCTTGGGATGGCGTACCAATCAGCCCCAGCATTTT.

The V gene is TRBV10-3, the J gene TRBJ2-3; D may match TRBD1 or TRBD2 (7 bases each). CDR1 is ENHRY and CDR2 is SYGVKD in the germline V gene. The length of the CDR3 is 16 residues. The V end lost 0 bases, the J end lost 5 bases, and 15 bases lay between the germline ends. The CDR3 coding sequence is TGTGCCATCAGTGAGTCGACCAGGGGGGGTAAAGATACGCAGTATTTT. Protein sequence: CAISESTRGGKDTQYF.

This chain uses TRBV15 with TRBJ2-1; D possibly corresponds to TRBD2 (7 bases). Trimming took off 0 bases at V and 2 bases at J, with 11 bases between the two ends. Germline V gives CDR1 LNHNV, CDR2 YYDKDF (reference sequence). The CDR3 length is 16 residues. The DNA of the CDR3 is TGTGCCACCAGCAGAGATGGCGGGGGCCCCTACAATGAGCAGTTCTTC. It specifies CATSRDGGGPYNEQFF.

This clonotype appeared a few times. The V and J genes are TRBV5-1 and TRBJ2-7; maybe TRBD2 (6 bases). CDR3 length: 15 amino acids. Trimming cost V 0 bases and J 0 bases, with 10 bases left between them. CDR1 is SGHRS, CDR2 YFSETQ, per germline. The CDR3 protein is CASSLDGGSSYEQYF. The CDR3 bases are TGCGCCAGCAGCTTGGACGGGGGTAGCTCCTACGAGCAGTACTTC. Full variable domain (outside the CDR3, taken from reference TRBV5-1 and TRBJ2-7): KAGVTQTPRYLIKTRGQQVTLSCSPISGHRSVSWYQQTPGQGLQFLFEYFSETQRNKGNFPGRFSGRQFSNSRSEMNVSTLELGDSALYLCASSLDGGSSYEQYFGPGTRLTVT.

J is TRBJ2-5 and V is TRBV20-1; the D is unclear. Trimming left V 0 bases short and J 3 bases short, with 5 bases between. Looked up from germline, CDR1 is DFQATT and CDR2 is SNEGSKA (reference sequence). The CDR3 totals 12 residues. The CDR3 here is CSARDYEETQYF. The CDR3 bases are TGCAGTGCTAGAGATTATGAAGAGACCCAGTACTTC.

V is TRBV2 and J is TRBJ2-5; a possible D gene is TRBD1 (7 bases). V was trimmed by 4 bases and J by 1 base, leaving 10 bases between them. The CDR3 extends over 14 amino acids. Germline lookup yields CDR1 SNHLY and CDR2 FYNNEI. The CDR3 nucleotides read TGTGCCAGCAGTGGCGGGACAGTCCAAGAGACCCAGTACTTC. This sequence encodes CASSGGTVQETQYF.

This clonotype turned up a few times. The V gene is TRBV4-2, the J gene TRBJ2-2, with 12 bases matching TRBD2. The germline CDR1 and CDR2 sequences are LGHNA and YNFKEQ. The CDR3 consists of 17 residues. Losses at the gene ends were 1 base for V and 4 bases for J; bases not matched to a gene: 4. This CDR3 reads CASSQGLAGGPTGELFF. The CDR3 coding sequence is TGTGCCAGCAGCCAAGGGCTAGCGGGAGGGCCCACCGGGGAGCTGTTTTTT.

The chain combines TRBV20-1 with TRBJ1-1, with TRBD1 as a possible D gene (5 bases). This CDR3 comprises 12 residues. Between the trimmed V and J ends, which lost 3 bases and 3 bases, there was a span of 8 bases. Germline values: CDR1 DFQATT, CDR2 SNEGSKA (reference sequence). CDR3 DNA sequence: TGCAGTGCTAGCAGGGTTGACACTGAAGCTTTCTTT. Translated: CSASRVDTEAFF.

This clonotype was detected a few times. The chain has TRBV4-1 and TRBJ2-2, with D unresolved. Trimming cost V 1 base and J 4 bases, with 7 bases left between them. This CDR3 has 14 residues. Germline V lookup: CDR1 MGHRA, CDR2 YSYEKL. The CDR3 here is CASSQGDFTGELFF. The CDR3 nucleotides are TGCGCCAGCAGCCAAGGCGACTTCACCGGGGAGCTGTTTTTT.

This clonotype has only a few counts. The gene calls are TRBV27 and TRBJ1-1; a possible D gene is TRBD1 (5 bases). Trimming shortened V by 5 bases and J by 4 bases, and 17 bases separated the two germline ends. Germline CDR1 reads MNHEY; CDR2 reads SMNVEV (reference sequence). This CDR3 is built from 15 residues. The CDR3 sequence is CASSDPQGRGTEAFF. The CDR3 nucleotides are TGTGCCAGCAGTGACCCCCAGGGCCGCGGCACTGAAGCTTTCTTT.

This clonotype appeared a few times. The V and J genes are TRBV7-2 and TRBJ1-2; the D gene is possibly TRBD1 (5 bases). V lost 6 bases and J lost 8, with 19 bases in between. Germline V gives CDR1 SGHTA, CDR2 FQGNSA. The CDR3 sequence is 14 residues long. Here the CDR3 reads CASRERAQGRGYTF. For the CDR3, the DNA is TGTGCCAGCAGGGAACGCGCGCAGGGACGCGGCTACACCTTC.

The DNA for the CDR3 is TGTGCCAGCAGCCGTCTTTCTAGCGGGAGGGACGAGCAGTACTTC. Protein sequence: CASSRLSSGRDEQYF. J is TRBJ2-7 and V is TRBV7-2, with 12 positions matching TRBD2. This CDR3 is built from 15 residues. CDR1 is SGHTA, CDR2 FQGNSA, per germline. V was pared by 5 bases and J by 5 bases, with 7 bases of the junction left unmatched.

This clonotype was counted between two and nine times. This rearrangement joins TRBV28 to TRBJ2-4; D unresolved. Germline lookup yields CDR1 MDHEN and CDR2 SYDVKM. Trimming took off 6 bases at V and 2 bases at J, with 14 bases between the two ends. The CDR3 contains 15 residues. In DNA, the CDR3 is TGTGCCAGCAGCAGAATAAAGGGCCCCAAAAACATTCAGTACTTC. The encoded protein is CASSRIKGPKNIQYF.

This clonotype was recorded at least ten times. The CDR3 DNA sequence: TGTGCCACCAGTGATGATCAAGCGGGAGCCCTGGATGAGCAGTTCTTC. Protein: CATSDDQAGALDEQFF. The chain uses TRBV24-1 and TRBJ2-1, with 8 nucleotides matching TRBD2. CDR3 length: 16 amino acids. V was clipped by 3 bases and J by 8 bases; unmatched bases: 11. Germline lookup yields CDR1 KGHDR and CDR2 SFDVKD.

This sequence joins TRBV7-2 and TRBJ2-3; TRBD1 or TRBD2 may be the D gene (5 bases each). The CDR3 loop spans 12 amino acids. V was trimmed by 1 base and J by 8 bases, leaving 7 bases between them. The germline V gene encodes CDR1 SGHTA and CDR2 FQGNSA. The CDR3 coding sequence is TGTGCCAGCAGCTTAGAGGGGAGTACGCAGTATTTT. It codes for CASSLEGSTQYF. The full variable domain, completed using reference TRBV7-2 and TRBJ2-3, is GAGVSQSPSNKVTEKGKDVELRCDPISGHTALYWYRQSLGQGLEFLIYFQGNSAPDKSGLPSDRFSAERTGGSVSTLTIQRTQQEDSAVYLCASSLEGSTQYFGPGTRLTVL.

V gene TRBV20-1 combines with J gene TRBJ2-7; TRBD2 might be the D (5 bases). The CDR3 totals 12 residues. CDR1 is DFQATT, CDR2 SNEGSKA, per germline (reference sequence). The CDR3 nucleotides are TGCACTGGGTCCAGCGGAACCTACGAGCAGTACTTC. Amino acids: CTGSSGTYEQYF.

The rearrangement uses TRBV12-3 or TRBV12-4 and TRBJ1-2; tentative D call: TRBD1 (5 bases). Trimming cost V 4 bases and J 3 bases, with 9 bases left between them. This CDR3 region has 13 residues. The CDR3 sequence is CASSWDPYYGYTF. The DNA of the CDR3 is TGTGCCAGCAGTTGGGACCCATACTATGGCTACACCTTC.

This clonotype turned up a few times. This chain links TRBV10-3 with TRBJ1-1; 9 nucleotides agree with TRBD1. Germline V gene data show CDR1 as ENHRY and CDR2 as SYGVKD. Trimming at V came to 4 bases and at J to 6 bases, leaving 6 bases not matched to a gene. This CDR3 has 14 residues. The CDR3, as DNA: TGTGCCATCAGTGTGGGGACAGGGTACCCTGAAGCTTTCTTT. The encoded protein is CAISVGTGYPEAFF.

This sequence joins TRBV4-3 and TRBJ1-2, with unresolved D. Germline lookup yields CDR1 LGHNA and CDR2 YSLEER. CDR3 length equals 14 residues. The V gene lost 3 bases and the J gene lost 0 bases, with 8 bases spanning the gap. DNA for the CDR3: TGCGCCAGCAGCCATTCAGGATCTAACTATGGCTACACCTTC. Its translation is CASSHSGSNYGYTF.

This clonotype was seen a few times. J is TRBJ1-1 and V is TRBV12-3 or TRBV12-4; D is uncertain. The CDR3 spans 12 residues. V gave up 5 bases and J gave up 4 bases, with 8 bases separating them. The CDR3: CASSRWATEAFF. DNA for the CDR3: TGTGCCAGCAGTAGATGGGCCACTGAAGCTTTCTTT.

This clonotype has more than one count but fewer than ten. This chain uses TRBV20-1 with TRBJ2-5; D gene ambiguous. Deletions cut 4 bases from V and 5 bases from J, with 11 bases between. CDR3 length equals 12 residues. Germline values: CDR1 DFQATT, CDR2 SNEGSKA (reference sequence). CDR3 in amino acids: CSATMASETQYF. DNA for the CDR3: TGCAGTGCTACCATGGCGTCGGAGACCCAGTACTTC.